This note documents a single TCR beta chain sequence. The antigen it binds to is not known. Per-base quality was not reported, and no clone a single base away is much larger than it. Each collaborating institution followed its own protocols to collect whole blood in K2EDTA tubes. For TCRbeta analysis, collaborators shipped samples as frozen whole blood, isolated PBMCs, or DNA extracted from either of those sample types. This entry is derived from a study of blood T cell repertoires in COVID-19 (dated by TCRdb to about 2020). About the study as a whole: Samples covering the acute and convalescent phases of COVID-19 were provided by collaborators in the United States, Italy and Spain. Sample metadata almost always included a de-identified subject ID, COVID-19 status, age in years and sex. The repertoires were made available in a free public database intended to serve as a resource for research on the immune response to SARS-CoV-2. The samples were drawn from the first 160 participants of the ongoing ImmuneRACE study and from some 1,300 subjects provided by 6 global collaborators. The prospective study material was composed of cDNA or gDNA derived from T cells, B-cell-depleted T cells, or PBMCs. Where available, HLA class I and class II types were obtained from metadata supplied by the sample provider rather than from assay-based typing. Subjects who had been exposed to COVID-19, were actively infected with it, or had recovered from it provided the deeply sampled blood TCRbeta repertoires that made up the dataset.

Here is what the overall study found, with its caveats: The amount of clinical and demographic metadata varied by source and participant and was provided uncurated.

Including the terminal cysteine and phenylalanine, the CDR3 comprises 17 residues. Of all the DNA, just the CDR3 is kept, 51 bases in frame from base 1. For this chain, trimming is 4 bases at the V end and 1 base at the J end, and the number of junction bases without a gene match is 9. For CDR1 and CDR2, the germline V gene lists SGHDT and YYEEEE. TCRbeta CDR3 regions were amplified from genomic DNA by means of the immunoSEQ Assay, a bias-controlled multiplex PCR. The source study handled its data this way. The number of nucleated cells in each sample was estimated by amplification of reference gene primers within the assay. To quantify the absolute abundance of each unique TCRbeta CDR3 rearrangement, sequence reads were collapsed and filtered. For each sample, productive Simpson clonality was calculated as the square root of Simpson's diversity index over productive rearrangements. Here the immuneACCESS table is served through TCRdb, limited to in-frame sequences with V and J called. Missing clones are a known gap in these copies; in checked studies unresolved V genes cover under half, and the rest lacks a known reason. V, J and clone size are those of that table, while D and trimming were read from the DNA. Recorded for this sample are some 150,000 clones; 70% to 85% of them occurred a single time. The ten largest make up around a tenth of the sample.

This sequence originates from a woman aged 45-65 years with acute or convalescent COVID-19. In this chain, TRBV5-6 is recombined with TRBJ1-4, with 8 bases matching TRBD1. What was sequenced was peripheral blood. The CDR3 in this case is CASSRWTGTVTNEKLFF. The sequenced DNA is TGTGCCAGCAGCCGCTGGACAGGGACTGTAACTAATGAAAAACTGTTTTTT.